Sequencing of this TCR beta chain was carried out in a study of cytomegalovirus exposure and HLA in healthy donors. General study findings and limits: V segments that were indistinguishable, TRBV6-2 and TRBV6-3 among them, were omitted from analysis. Researchers reported in a later analysis that a missense DCLRE1C variant was tied to TCR beta V- and J-gene trimming. The study flagged roughly 150 TCR beta chains as cytomegalovirus-associated.

13 Jbeta primers and 60 Vbeta primers were used for the PCR. The data were produced by immunoSEQ multiplex PCR, yet TCRdb's version contains in-frame clones alone and is incomplete. This table has fewer than 200,000 clones, about 79% appearing once. CDR1 LGHNA and CDR2 YSLEER come from the germline V gene. The CDR3 is made up of 15 amino acids. V lost 1 base and J lost 9; bases outside the gene matches: 9. As regards this clone: No antigen is known for it.

This sequence joins TRBV4-3 and TRBJ2-3; 8 nucleotides line up with TRBD2. This receptor was taken from a female donor in good health and CMV-seronegative. The sequenced sample consisted of PBMCs. The chain's CDR3 is CASSQGGPREGTQYF. The CDR3 DNA reads TGCGCCAGCAGCCAAGGAGGGCCCCGGGAGGGGACGCAGTATTTT.